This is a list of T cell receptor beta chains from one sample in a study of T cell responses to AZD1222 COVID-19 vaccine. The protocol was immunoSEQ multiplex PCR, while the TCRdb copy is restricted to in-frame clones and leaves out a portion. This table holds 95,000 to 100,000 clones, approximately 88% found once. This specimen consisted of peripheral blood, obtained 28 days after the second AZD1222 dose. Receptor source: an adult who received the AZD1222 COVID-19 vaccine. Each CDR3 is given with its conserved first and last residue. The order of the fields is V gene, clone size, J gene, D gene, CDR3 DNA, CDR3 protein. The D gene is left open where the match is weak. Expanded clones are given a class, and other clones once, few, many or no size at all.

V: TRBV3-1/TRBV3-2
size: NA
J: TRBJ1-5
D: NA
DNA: TGTGCCAGCAGCCAAGTTTACGATCAGCCCCAGCATTTT
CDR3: CASSQVYDQPQHF

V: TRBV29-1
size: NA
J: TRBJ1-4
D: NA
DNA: TGCAGCGTTGCCCCGGGTCGGGAGGAAAAACTGTTTTTT
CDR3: CSVAPGREEKLFF

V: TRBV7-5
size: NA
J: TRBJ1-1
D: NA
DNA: TGTGCCAGAAGCTGGGGGCTACAGGTTCCCACTGAAGCTTTCTTT
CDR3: CARSWGLQVPTEAFF

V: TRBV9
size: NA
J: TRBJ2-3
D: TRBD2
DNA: TGTGCCAGCACCAGAGTAGCGGGGGGGCCAGGGGTAGATACGCAGTATTTT
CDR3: CASTRVAGGPGVDTQYF

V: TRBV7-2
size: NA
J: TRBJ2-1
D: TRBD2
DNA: TGTGCCAGCAGCCGGGGGGGACCAACCAATGAGCAGTTCTTC
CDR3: CASSRGGPTNEQFF

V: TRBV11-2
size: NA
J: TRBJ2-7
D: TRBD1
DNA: TGTGCCAGCAGCTCGGGACAGGTATTCTACGAGCAGTACTTC
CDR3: CASSSGQVFYEQYF

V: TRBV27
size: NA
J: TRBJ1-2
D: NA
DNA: TGTGCCAGCAGTCCCTGGGTAAACTATGGCTACACCTTC
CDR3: CASSPWVNYGYTF

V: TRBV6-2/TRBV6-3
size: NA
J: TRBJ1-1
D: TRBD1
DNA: TGTGCCAGCAGTGACAGGGGGCGAAACACTGAAGCTTTCTTT
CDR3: CASSDRGRNTEAFF

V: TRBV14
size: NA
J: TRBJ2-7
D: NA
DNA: TGTGCCAGCAGCTTTTCCTACGAGCAGTACTTC
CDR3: CASSFSYEQYF

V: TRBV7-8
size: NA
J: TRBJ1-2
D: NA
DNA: TGTGCCAGCAGCTCGCCGACAGGAGGCTACACCTTC
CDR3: CASSSPTGGYTF

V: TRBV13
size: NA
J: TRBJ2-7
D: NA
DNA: TGTGCCAGCAGCCCTGGAAACTTTTACGAGCAGTACTTC
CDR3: CASSPGNFYEQYF

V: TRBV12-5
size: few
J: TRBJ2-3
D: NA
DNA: TGTGCTAGTGGTCAACGGGACCTCACAGATACGCAGTATTTT
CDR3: CASGQRDLTDTQYF

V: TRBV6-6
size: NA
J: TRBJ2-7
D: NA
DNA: TGTGCCAGCAGTTACTCGAGACCGCCTGAGGGCTACGAGCAGTACTTC
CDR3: CASSYSRPPEGYEQYF

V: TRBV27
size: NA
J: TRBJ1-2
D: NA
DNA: TGTGCCAGCAGTTCAGGTGAGAGTGGCTACACCTTC
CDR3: CASSSGESGYTF

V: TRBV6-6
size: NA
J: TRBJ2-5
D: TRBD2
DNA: TGTGCCAGCAGTTACGGAGAGCGGGGTGTCATGTCCCAGTACTTC
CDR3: CASSYGERGVMSQYF

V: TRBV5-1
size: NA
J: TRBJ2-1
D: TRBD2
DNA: TGCGCCAGCAGCAATTCCCTACCGGGACTAGCGGGACTCAATGAGCAGTTCTTC
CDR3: CASSNSLPGLAGLNEQFF

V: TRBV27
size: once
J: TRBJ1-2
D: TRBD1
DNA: TGTGCCAGCAGTGGACAGGGGTCACATGGCTACACCTTC
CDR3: CASSGQGSHGYTF

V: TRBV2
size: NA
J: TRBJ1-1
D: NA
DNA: TGTGCCAGTTCTGGGCAGATAGACACTGAAGCTTTCTTT
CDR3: CASSGQIDTEAFF

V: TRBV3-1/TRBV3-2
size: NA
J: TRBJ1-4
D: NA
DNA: TGTGCCAGCAGCCAAGGGGTTCATCCTAATGAAAAACTGTTTTTT
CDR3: CASSQGVHPNEKLFF

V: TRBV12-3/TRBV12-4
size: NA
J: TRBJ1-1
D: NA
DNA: TGTGCCAGCAGCCCACAGAGTGGCACTGAAGCTTTCTTT
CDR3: CASSPQSGTEAFF

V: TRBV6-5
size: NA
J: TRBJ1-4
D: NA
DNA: TGTGCCAGCAGCCCCAGGGTAACTAATGAAAAACTGTTTTTT
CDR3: CASSPRVTNEKLFF

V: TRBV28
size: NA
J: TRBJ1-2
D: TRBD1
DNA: TGTGCCAGCAGTTCTTCCCACAGGGGGAGCTATGGCTACACCTTC
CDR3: CASSSSHRGSYGYTF

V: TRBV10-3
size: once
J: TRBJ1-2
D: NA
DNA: TGTGCCATCAGTGAGGGACGGCAAAACTATGGCTACACCTTC
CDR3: CAISEGRQNYGYTF

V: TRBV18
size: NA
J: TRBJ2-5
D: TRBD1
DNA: TGTGCCAGCTCACCGAGGGACAGTCCTACAAATAAGACCCAGTACTTC
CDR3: CASSPRDSPTNKTQYF

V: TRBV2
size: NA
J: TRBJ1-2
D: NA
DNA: TGTGCCAGCAGCCCTACAGGGAACTATGGCTACACCTTC
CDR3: CASSPTGNYGYTF

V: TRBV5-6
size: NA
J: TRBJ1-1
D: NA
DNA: TGTGCCAGCAGCTTCGGACAGAACACTGAAGCTTTCTTT
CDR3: CASSFGQNTEAFF

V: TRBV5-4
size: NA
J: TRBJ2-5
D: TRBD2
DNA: TGTGCCAGCAGCCAGTCGCGCGGGGGGGCCCAAGAGACCCAGTACTTC
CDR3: CASSQSRGGAQETQYF

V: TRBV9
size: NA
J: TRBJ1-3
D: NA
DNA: TGTGCCAGCAGCGTTGGGGGGCCTTCGAACACCATATATTTT
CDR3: CASSVGGPSNTIYF

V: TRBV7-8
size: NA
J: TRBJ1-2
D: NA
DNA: TGTGCCAGCAGCTTTGCGATGGGCTATGGCTACACCTTC
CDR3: CASSFAMGYGYTF

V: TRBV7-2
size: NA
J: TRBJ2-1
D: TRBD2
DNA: TGTGCCAGCACCGGAGAGGGATGGGGGGGGAGCTCCTACAATGAGCAGTTCTTC
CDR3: CASTGEGWGGSSYNEQFF

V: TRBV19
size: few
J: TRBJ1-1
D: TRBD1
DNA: TGTGCCAGTACGTACAGGGGCACTGAAGCTTTCTTT
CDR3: CASTYRGTEAFF

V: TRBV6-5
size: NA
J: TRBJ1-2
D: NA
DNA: TGTGCCAGCAGTTATCGGGACAACTATGGCTACACCTTC
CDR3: CASSYRDNYGYTF

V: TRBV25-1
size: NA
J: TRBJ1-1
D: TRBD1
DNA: TGTGCCAGCGCCCATCAGGGGGTCGGCACTGAAGCTTTCTTT
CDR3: CASAHQGVGTEAFF

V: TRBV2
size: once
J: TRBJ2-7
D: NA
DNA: TGTGCCAGCAGTGAATTTGGGCAGGGCGCCGAGCAGTACTTC
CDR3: CASSEFGQGAEQYF

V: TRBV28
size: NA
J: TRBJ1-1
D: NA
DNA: TGTGCCAGCAGTTTATGGCCAGGCTCCTCACTGAACACTGAAGCTTTCTTT
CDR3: CASSLWPGSSLNTEAFF

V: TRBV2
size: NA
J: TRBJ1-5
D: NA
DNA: TGTGCCACCAGTCCGGGGGATCAGCCCCAGCATTTT
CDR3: CATSPGDQPQHF

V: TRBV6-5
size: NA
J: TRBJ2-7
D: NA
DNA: TGTGCCAGCAGCAAGGCGGAAACGAGTACCTACGAGCAGTACTTC
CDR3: CASSKAETSTYEQYF

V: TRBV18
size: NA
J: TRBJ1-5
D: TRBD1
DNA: TGTGCCAGCTCACCACGGCAGGATCAGGGGGGCAATCAGCCCCAGCATTTT
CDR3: CASSPRQDQGGNQPQHF

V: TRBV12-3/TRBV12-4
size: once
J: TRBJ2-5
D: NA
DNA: TGTGCCAGCAGCCCAAGGGAAAGGGAGACCCAGTACTTC
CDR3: CASSPRERETQYF

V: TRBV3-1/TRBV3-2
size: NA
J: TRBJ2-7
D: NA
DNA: TGTGCCAGCAGCCAATTGCGGACCGTAGGAACCTACGAGCAGTACTTC
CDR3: CASSQLRTVGTYEQYF

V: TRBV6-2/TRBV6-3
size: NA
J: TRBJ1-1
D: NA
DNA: TGTGCCAGCAGTCCGGAGGGGGGGCGAGGCACTGAAGCTTTCTTT
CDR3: CASSPEGGRGTEAFF

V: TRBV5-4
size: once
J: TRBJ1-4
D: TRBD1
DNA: TGTGCCAGCAGCTTGGATCCGGGACAGGGGGGTGAAAAACTGTTTTTT
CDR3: CASSLDPGQGGEKLFF

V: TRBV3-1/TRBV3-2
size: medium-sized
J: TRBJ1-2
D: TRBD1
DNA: TGTGCCAGCAGCCAAGAGTTTTCGGGACAGGGGGCTTATGGCTACACCTTC
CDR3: CASSQEFSGQGAYGYTF

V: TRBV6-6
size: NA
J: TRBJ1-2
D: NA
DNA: TGTGCCAGCAGTTACTCGAGCCTGGGAAACTATGGCTACACCTTC
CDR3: CASSYSSLGNYGYTF

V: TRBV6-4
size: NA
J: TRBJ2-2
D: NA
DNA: TGTGCCAGCAGTCAAGGCAACACCGGGGAGCTGTTTTTT
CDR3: CASSQGNTGELFF

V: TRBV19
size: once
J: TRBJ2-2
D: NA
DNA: TGTGCCAGTAGTATGATGGGGGACACCGGGGAGCTGTTTTTT
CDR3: CASSMMGDTGELFF

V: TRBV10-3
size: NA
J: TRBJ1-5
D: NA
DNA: TGTGCCATCAGTGACGAGGGTATGGGCAATCAGCCCCAGCATTTT
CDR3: CAISDEGMGNQPQHF

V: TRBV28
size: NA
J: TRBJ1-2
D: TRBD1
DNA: TGTGCCAGCAGTTCGGGACAGGGGGCGAATGGCTACACCTTC
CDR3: CASSSGQGANGYTF

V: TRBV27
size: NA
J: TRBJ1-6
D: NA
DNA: TGTGCCAGCAGTATAGGTACAGGGACCCTAAATGCACCCCTCCACTTT
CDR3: CASSIGTGTLNAPLHF

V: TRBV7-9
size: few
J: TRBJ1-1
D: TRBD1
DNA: TGTGCCAGCAGCCCACAGGGGGAGGCTGAAGCTTTCTTT
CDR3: CASSPQGEAEAFF

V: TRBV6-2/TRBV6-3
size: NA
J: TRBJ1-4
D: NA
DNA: TGTGCCAGCAGCTCCTCCGGGACAGAAAAACTGTTTTTT
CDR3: CASSSSGTEKLFF

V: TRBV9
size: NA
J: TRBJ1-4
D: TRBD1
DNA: TGTGCCAGCAGCTTCCCCTCCGGGACAGCATTAAATGAAAAACTGTTTTTT
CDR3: CASSFPSGTALNEKLFF

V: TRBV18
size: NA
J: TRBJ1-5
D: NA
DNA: TGTGCCAGCTCACCTGCCTTAAATCAGCCCCAGCATTTT
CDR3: CASSPALNQPQHF

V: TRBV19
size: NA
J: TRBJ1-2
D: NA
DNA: TGTGCCAGTAGTATGTGGCAGACCTATGGCTACACCTTC
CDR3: CASSMWQTYGYTF

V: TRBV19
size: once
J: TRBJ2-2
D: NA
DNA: TGTGCCAGTACCAAACTCCTCGGCAGGCGGGTCGCGAACACCGGGGAGCTGTTTTTT
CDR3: CASTKLLGRRVANTGELFF

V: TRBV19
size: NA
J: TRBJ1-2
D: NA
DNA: TGTGCCAGTAGTAGTCAGGTTCTTAACTATGGCTACACCTTC
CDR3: CASSSQVLNYGYTF

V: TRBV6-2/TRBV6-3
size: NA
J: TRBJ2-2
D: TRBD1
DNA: TGTGCCAGCAGTAAAGGACAGGCCCCCCCCGGGGAGCTGTTTTTT
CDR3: CASSKGQAPPGELFF